The 17 T cell receptor beta chains given below trace back to one sample, sequenced in a study of T cell responses to AZD1222 COVID-19 vaccine. This table comes from immunoSEQ multiplex PCR, and its TCRdb copy is limited to in-frame clones, with some not included. The sample lists some 170,000 clones; more than 85% were seen once. Sample: peripheral blood, taken 28 days after the second AZD1222 dose. Receptor source: an adult who received the AZD1222 COVID-19 vaccine.

The genes are TRBV5-1 and TRBJ2-1, with D possibly matching TRBD2 (6 bases). V was shortened by 1 base and J by 0 bases, with 11 bases between the two germline ends. The CDR3 runs to 16 residues. The germline gives CDR1 SGHRS, CDR2 YFSETQ. The CDR3 sequence: CASSLTAGYSYNEQFF. CDR3 DNA: TGCGCCAGCAGCTTGACAGCGGGCTACTCCTACAATGAGCAGTTCTTC.

The chain uses TRBV6-5 and TRBJ1-6; D is uncertain. V gave up 4 bases and J gave up 9 bases, with 13 bases separating them. Germline V gene sequence: CDR1 MNHEY, CDR2 SVGAGI. The length of the CDR3 is 14 residues. CDR3 coding DNA: TGTGCCAGCAGTTCTCCGGAGAGGCTTTCACCCCTCCACTTT. Its translation is CASSSPERLSPLHF.

The rearrangement uses TRBV6-1 and TRBJ2-7; TRBD2 is a possible D gene (6 bases). Germline V gene sequence: CDR1 MNHNS, CDR2 SASEGT. CDR3 length: 14 residues. Trimming stripped 3 bases from V and 4 bases from J, with 13 bases between. CDR3 DNA: TGTGCCAGCAGTGATGGAGGGGCGCGGTACGAGCAGTACTTC. Protein product: CASSDGGARYEQYF.

The rearrangement joins TRBV6-6 to TRBJ1-1, with 7 bases matching TRBD1. The CDR3 contains 14 residues. CDR1 MNHNY and CDR2 SVGAGI come from the germline V gene (reference sequence). V lost 6 bases and J lost 4; bases outside the gene matches: 8. The CDR3 loop reads CASSPAQGSTEAFF. DNA for the CDR3: TGTGCCAGCAGCCCGGCACAGGGGAGCACTGAAGCTTTCTTT.

This clone appeared many times. The J gene is TRBJ2-7, the V gene TRBV5-1; 11 bases align to TRBD1. The CDR3 spans 15 residues. Germline CDR1 reads SGHRS; CDR2 reads YFSETQ. V lost 0 bases and J lost 5; bases outside the gene matches: 4. The CDR3 loop is CASSLGTGGWDEQYF. The CDR3 DNA sequence: TGCGCCAGCAGCTTGGGGACAGGGGGCTGGGACGAGCAGTACTTC.

V usage is TRBV7-9 and J usage is TRBJ2-3; a weak D match, TRBD2 (6 bases). The germline gives CDR1 SEHNR, CDR2 FQNEAQ (reference sequence). The CDR3 is 14 residues long. Trimming pared 1 base from V and 8 bases from J, leaving 13 bases between. CDR3 coding DNA: TGTGCCAGCAGCTTAGGGGGGGATTTAGGTACGCAGTATTTT. It is translated as CASSLGGDLGTQYF.

The chain recombines TRBV19 with TRBJ1-5; D possibly corresponds to TRBD1 (5 bases). Trimming shortened V by 9 bases and J by 3 bases, and 12 bases separated the two germline ends. The CDR3 sequence is 13 residues long. Germline CDR1 reads LNHDA; CDR2 reads SQIVND (reference sequence). CDR3 in DNA: TGTGCCAGCTCCGAAGGGGACAATCAGCCCCAGCATTTT. Translation gives CASSEGDNQPQHF.

This chain uses TRBV29-1 with TRBJ1-1; possible D gene TRBD1, 6 bases. CDR3 size: 15 residues. Trimming left V 0 bases short and J 1 base short, with 12 bases between. CDR1 and CDR2 (germline): SQVTM, ANQGSEA. The DNA of the CDR3 is TGCAGCGTTGAAGATCTAAGGGGGGGGAACACTGAAGCTTTCTTT. It translates to CSVEDLRGGNTEAFF.

This clone came up once. V and J are TRBV11-3 and TRBJ1-2; TRBD1 is a possible D gene (5 bases). This CDR3 is 12 amino acids long. V shed 4 bases and J shed 4 bases, with 7 bases lying between them. Germline values: CDR1 SGHNT, CDR2 YENEEA. The DNA of the CDR3 is TGTGCCAGCAGCTCGGGGGGCTATGGCTACACCTTC. Residues: CASSSGGYGYTF.

The chain joins TRBV7-9 to TRBJ2-2; no clear D. In germline, CDR1 is SEHNR, CDR2 FQNEAQ (reference sequence). V was shortened by 5 bases and J by 6 bases, with 1 base between the two germline ends. This CDR3 has 10 amino acids. DNA for the CDR3: TGTGCCAGCAGCCCCGGGGAGCTGTTTTTT. Translation: CASSPGELFF.

This chain links TRBV6-5 with TRBJ1-1; 7 nucleotides agree with TRBD1. Trimming removed 7 bases from V and 1 base from J; junction bases left unmatched: 9. The CDR3 has 15 residues. The germline gives CDR1 MNHEY, CDR2 SVGAGI. The CDR3 spells CASKDVGQPNTEAFF. For the CDR3, the DNA is TGTGCCAGCAAGGACGTGGGACAGCCGAACACTGAAGCTTTCTTT.

This rearrangement joins TRBV19 to TRBJ2-3, with 13 bases identical to TRBD2. The CDR3 consists of 21 residues. Germline values: CDR1 LNHDA, CDR2 SQIVND (reference sequence). Trimming removed 4 bases from V and 6 bases from J; junction bases left unmatched: 22. The CDR3 DNA is TGTGCCAGTAGTAATCCCTTTGGTTGGACTAGCGGGAGCGAGAGGCGCGATACGCAGTATTTT. Translated, it gives CASSNPFGWTSGSERRDTQYF.

This chain connects TRBV20-1 to TRBJ1-3, with 7 nucleotides matching TRBD1. Germline trimming cut 3 bases from V and 5 bases from J; bases unmatched to any gene: 10. The CDR3 covers 15 residues. Germline CDR1 DFQATT, CDR2 SNEGSKA (reference sequence). The CDR3 sequence: CSASNPEQGRNTIYF. For the CDR3, the DNA is TGCAGTGCTAGTAATCCAGAACAGGGGAGAAACACCATATATTTT.

This clone was detected only once. The rearrangement joins TRBV30 to TRBJ1-6; 7 bases agree with TRBD1. The ends lost 1 base at V and 7 bases at J; junction bases unmatched: 4. From germline, CDR1 is GTSNPN and CDR2 SVGIG (reference sequence). The CDR3 is 14 residues long. This CDR3 reads CAWSAQGRNSPLHF. CDR3 coding DNA: TGTGCCTGGAGTGCACAGGGGCGAAATTCACCCCTCCACTTT.

This chain connects TRBV5-4 to TRBJ2-1; 12 bases line up with TRBD2. V shed 7 bases, J shed 8 bases, and the junction held 7 bases outside the gene matches. Germline-derived CDR1 and CDR2 are SGHNT and YYREEE (reference sequence). The CDR3 has 14 residues. The CDR3 bases are TGTGCCAGCGCCCGACTAGCGGGAGTCGATGAGCAGTTCTTC. As protein: CASARLAGVDEQFF.

This clone was seen more than once but under ten times. The gene calls are TRBV7-2 and TRBJ2-3; 8 nucleotides match TRBD2. Germline values: CDR1 SGHTA, CDR2 FQGNSA. V dropped 1 base and J dropped 2; count of bases not matched to a gene: 2. CDR3 length: 15 residues. CDR3 in DNA: TGTGCCAGCAGCTTAGACGGACTAGCCACAGATACGCAGTATTTT. It is translated as CASSLDGLATDTQYF.

CDR3: CASSFGTVNTGELFF. In nucleotides, the CDR3 is TGTGCCAGCAGCTTTGGGACAGTTAACACCGGGGAGCTGTTTTTT. The gene calls are TRBV11-2 and TRBJ2-2; TRBD1 aligns across 7 bases. CDR1 and CDR2 (germline): SGHAT, FQNNGV. The trim removed 3 bases at V and 2 bases at J, leaving 3 bases unmatched. CDR3 size: 15 residues.